One sample yielded the 20 T cell receptor beta chains listed below, sequenced in a study of human T cells and chemical hapten exposure. TCRdb re-derived calls from the RACE reads in MiXCR, one entry per CDR3 protein. The data contain about 120,000 distinct CDR3 sequences, about 12% of them singletons. As to time point: patch test 1, 2 weeks after DPC sensitization. Treatment: therapeutic diphenylcyclopropenone sensitization with weekly scalp DPC. The sequencing used whole blood, collected in connection with sensitization to the hapten diphenylcyclopropenone (DPC). Receptor source: a woman in her 50s with alopecia areata. Some clones in this sample may be carry-over from other donors' samples.

V is TRBV29-1 and J is TRBJ2-2, with 7 nucleotides matching TRBD1. The V and J ends lost 7 bases and 5 bases, in that order; junction bases with no gene match: 7. The CDR3 is made up of 13 amino acids. Germline V gives CDR1 SQVTM, CDR2 ANQGSEA. CDR3 nucleotide sequence: TGCAGCGGACGACAGGGAAGGACCGGGGAGCTGTTTTTT. Its translation: CSGRQGRTGELFF.

As regards this clonotype: At one end the junction does not follow the germline gene, possibly because of a read error. The genes are TRBV18 and TRBJ2-2; no clear D gene. CDR1 is KGHSH and CDR2 is LQKENI in the germline V gene. The CDR3 has 16 residues. This CDR3 reads CVSSPPSLGVPGELFF. The DNA of the CDR3 is TGTGTCAGCTCACCACCGAGTCTAGGAGTTCCCGGGGAGCTGTTTTTT.

In this sample, this clonotype turned up many times. The V gene is TRBV12-3 or TRBV12-4, the J gene TRBJ1-1, with 10 bases lining up with TRBD1. With V trimmed by 5 bases and J by 6 bases, 6 bases remained unmatched. This CDR3 region has 14 residues. The CDR3 sequence is CASSRQGALPEAFF. Here the CDR3 DNA reads TGTGCCAGCAGTAGACAGGGGGCACTTCCTGAAGCTTTCTTT.

This chain links TRBV12-3 or TRBV12-4 with TRBJ1-3; D gene uncertain. The CDR3 is made up of 14 amino acids. V dropped 3 bases and J dropped 13 bases, with 19 bases sitting between them. CDR3 nucleotides: TGTGCCAGCAGTTTCGATTCGAGAACAAGCGGAATATATTTT. Translating gives CASSFDSRTSGIYF.

This chain connects TRBV5-5 to TRBJ2-3; the D gene is possibly TRBD1 (6 bases). Trimming shortened V by 2 bases and J by 2 bases, and 12 bases separated the two germline ends. Germline loops: CDR1 SGHKS, CDR2 YYEKEE (reference sequence). CDR3 length equals 15 residues. The DNA for the CDR3 is TGTGCCAGCAGCTTCGGACAGATGATCACAGATACGCAGTATTTT. Residues: CASSFGQMITDTQYF.

The V and J genes are TRBV27 and TRBJ2-5; D call uncertain. V shed 5 bases and J shed 3 bases, with 7 bases lying between them. This CDR3 contains 12 residues. CDR1 is MNHEY and CDR2 is SMNVEV in the germline V gene (reference sequence). CDR3 sequence (DNA): TGTGCCAGCAGTCATACGAAAGAGACCCAGTACTTC. Protein sequence: CASSHTKETQYF.

The chain links TRBV5-1 to TRBJ2-2; a weak D match, TRBD2 (6 bases). Germline assignment: CDR1 SGHRS and CDR2 YFSETQ. The CDR3 length is 16 residues. V lost 5 bases, J lost 6 bases, and 20 bases lay in between. This CDR3 reads CASSWTILRAAGELFF. The CDR3 DNA reads TGCGCCAGCAGTTGGACTATTTTGCGGGCGGCCGGGGAGCTGTTTTTT.

The V and J genes are TRBV7-2 and TRBJ2-3; no clear D gene. Germline V gene data show CDR1 as SGHTA and CDR2 as FQGNSA. The CDR3 spans 13 residues. The ends were cut back, 0 bases at V and 3 bases at J, with 4 bases in the middle. The DNA for the CDR3 is TGTGCCAGCAGCTTAGCGTTTACAGATACGCAGTATTTT. The encoded protein is CASSLAFTDTQYF.

The sample holds many counts of this clonotype. J is TRBJ2-5 and V is TRBV6-2 or TRBV6-3; D is tentatively TRBD1 or TRBD2 (5 bases each). Germline values: CDR1 MNHEY, CDR2 SVGEGT. With 6 bases removed from V and 7 bases from J, the gap between germline ends came to 12 bases. CDR3 length: 12 amino acids. The CDR3 is CASRRDAGTQYF. In nucleotides, the CDR3 is TGTGCCAGCAGAAGGGACGCGGGGACCCAGTACTTC.

This sequence joins TRBV3-1 and TRBJ2-7, with no clear D. Looked up from germline, CDR1 is LGHDT and CDR2 is YNNKEL (reference sequence). This CDR3 spans 15 amino acids. V lost 0 bases and J lost 0, with 9 bases in between. The DNA of the CDR3 is TGTGCCAGCAGCCAAGAAGTTCTAAGCTCCTACGAGCAGTACTTC. Amino acids: CASSQEVLSSYEQYF.

The CDR3 region is CAGGRDMNTEAFF. In nucleotides, the CDR3 is TGTGCCGGGGGGAGGGACATGAACACTGAAGCTTTCTTT. The gene calls are TRBV2 and TRBJ1-1; weak D call: TRBD1 (6 bases). Germline V gives CDR1 SNHLY, CDR2 FYNNEI. V shed 11 bases and J shed 0 bases, with 13 bases lying between them. This CDR3 contains 13 residues.

CDR3 bases: TGTGCCAGCAGTAGTAGCGGGTATCGTACCGGGGAGCTGTTTTTT. This codes for CASSSSGYRTGELFF. The V and J genes are TRBV2 and TRBJ2-2; 7 bases match TRBD2. The CDR3 consists of 15 residues. Unmatched junction bases numbered 8, after V lost 5 bases and J lost 5 bases. Germline CDR1 SNHLY, CDR2 FYNNEI.

The V gene is TRBV29-1, the J gene TRBJ1-6; TRBD1 aligns across 9 bases. CDR1 and CDR2 (germline): SQVTM, ANQGSEA. Trimming cost V 5 bases and J 7 bases; bases outside gene matches: 3. The CDR3 has 13 residues. The CDR3: CSVSGQGNSPLHF. The CDR3 DNA follows: TGCAGCGTTTCCGGACAGGGGAATTCACCCCTCCACTTT.

The chain couples TRBV5-1 to TRBJ2-1, with D possibly matching TRBD2 (5 bases). Trimming stripped 0 bases from V and 7 bases from J, with 20 bases between. In germline, CDR1 is SGHRS, CDR2 YFSETQ. The length of the CDR3 is 17 residues. The CDR3 bases are TGCGCCAGCAGCTTGGTGTATAGTACAGCCCCGGGGAATGAGCAGTTCTTC. The encoded protein is CASSLVYSTAPGNEQFF. The full variable domain, with the rest looked up from reference TRBV5-1 and TRBJ2-1, is KAGVTQTPRYLIKTRGQQVTLSCSPISGHRSVSWYQQTPGQGLQFLFEYFSETQRNKGNFPGRFSGRQFSNSRSEMNVSTLELGDSALYLCASSLVYSTAPGNEQFFGPGTRLTVL.

Concerning this clonotype itself: A much larger clone differs by one base, so this may be a read error. The chain combines TRBV6-2 or TRBV6-3 with TRBJ1-4, with no clear D. The CDR3 spans 12 residues. V lost 6 bases, J lost 12 bases, and 14 bases lay in between. CDR1 is MNHEY and CDR2 is SVGEGT in the germline V gene. CDR3 sequence (DNA): TGTGCCAGCAGGAACGGGATCTTTGAACTGTTTTTT. This gives the protein CASRNGIFELFF.

This clonotype was picked up many times. The rearrangement links TRBV9 to TRBJ2-3; 11 bases align to TRBD1. With 3 bases clipped from V and 6 bases from J, the junction kept 3 bases outside the gene matches. This CDR3 is built from 14 residues. Germline loops: CDR1 SGDLS, CDR2 YYNGEE. The CDR3 DNA reads as TGTGCCAGCAGCGGAGGACAGGGGGCGGATACGCAGTATTTT. It specifies CASSGGQGADTQYF.

In this sample, this clonotype turned up a few times. This sequence joins TRBV9 and TRBJ2-1; a possible D gene is TRBD1 (5 bases). Germline CDR1 is SGDLS and CDR2 is YYNGEE. Trimming removed 4 bases from V and 4 bases from J, with 9 bases in between. CDR3 size: 13 residues. Here the CDR3 DNA reads TGTGCCAGCAGCAAGGACACTTACAATGAGCAGTTCTTC. Amino acid sequence: CASSKDTYNEQFF.

This clonotype has just a few counts. The chain uses TRBV7-9 and TRBJ2-1; no clear D gene. Germline V gives CDR1 SEHNR, CDR2 FQNEAQ (reference sequence). There are 15 residues in the CDR3. The germline V and J ends were trimmed by 2 bases and 0 bases, with 8 bases remaining between them. CDR3 sequence: CASSLRTGSYNEQFF. Written as DNA, the CDR3 is TGTGCCAGCAGCTTAAGGACGGGCTCCTACAATGAGCAGTTCTTC.

Ten or more counts support this clonotype. V and J are TRBV11-2 and TRBJ1-1; no definite D call. The CDR3 totals 13 residues. V was pared by 3 bases and J by 4 bases, with 9 bases between. The germline CDR1 and CDR2 sequences are SGHAT and FQNNGV. CDR3 sequence (DNA): TGTGCCAGCAGCTTGGACCTCAGCACTGAAGCTTTCTTT. Residues: CASSLDLSTEAFF. The complete variable domain, with remaining parts taken from reference TRBV11-2 and TRBJ1-1, reads EAGVAQSPRYKIIEKRQSVAFWCNPISGHATLYWYQQILGQGPKLLIQFQNNGVVDDSQLPKDRFSAERLKGVDSTLKIQPAKLEDSAVYLCASSLDLSTEAFFGQGTRLTVV.

The V call is TRBV29-1, the J call TRBJ1-5; D not certain. In germline, CDR1 is SQVTM, CDR2 ANQGSEA. The CDR3 totals 13 residues. The ends were cut back, 6 bases at V and 1 base at J, with 10 bases in the middle. The CDR3 DNA follows: TGCAGCGTAGTGAGCTCCAGCAATCAGCCCCAGCATTTT. Amino acid sequence: CSVVSSSNQPQHF.